This record covers a single T cell receptor (beta chain). The data stem from a study of cytomegalovirus exposure and HLA in healthy donors. The V end was cut by 0 bases, the J end by 1 base, with 7 bases between. Germline CDR1 reads MNHEY; CDR2 reads SVGAGI. This CDR3 comprises 14 residues. The PCR used 60 Vbeta and 13 Jbeta primers. Assay: immunoSEQ multiplex PCR; the TCRdb copy retains only in-frame clones and omits some. The sample consists of roughly 120,000 clones, 65% to 80% of them appearing once. The chain has TRBV6-5 and TRBJ2-7, with D perhaps TRBD1 (6 bases). The sequence came from a woman aged 35 to 49 in good health and CMV-seropositive. What was sequenced was PBMCs. The DNA for the CDR3 is TGTGCCAGCAGTTACTCAGACAGGTCCTACGAGCAGTACTTC. Its translation is CASSYSDRSYEQYF.